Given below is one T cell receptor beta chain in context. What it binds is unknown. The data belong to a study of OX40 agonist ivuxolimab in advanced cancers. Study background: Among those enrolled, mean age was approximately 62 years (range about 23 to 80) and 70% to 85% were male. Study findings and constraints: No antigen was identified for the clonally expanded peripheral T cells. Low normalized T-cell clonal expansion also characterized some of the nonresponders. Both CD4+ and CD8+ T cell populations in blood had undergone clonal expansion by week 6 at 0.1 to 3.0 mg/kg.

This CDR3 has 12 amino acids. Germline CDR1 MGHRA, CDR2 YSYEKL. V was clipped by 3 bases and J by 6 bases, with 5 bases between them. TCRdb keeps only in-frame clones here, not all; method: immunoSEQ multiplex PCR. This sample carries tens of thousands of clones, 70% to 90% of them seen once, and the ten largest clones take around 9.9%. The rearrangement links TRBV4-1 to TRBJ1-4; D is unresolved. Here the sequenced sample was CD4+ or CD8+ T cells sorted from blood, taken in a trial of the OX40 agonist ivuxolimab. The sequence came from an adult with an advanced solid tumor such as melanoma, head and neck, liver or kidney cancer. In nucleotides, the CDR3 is TGCGCCAGCAGCCAGGGGTATGAAAAACTGTTTTTT. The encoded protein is CASSQGYEKLFF.